Following are 8 T cell receptor beta chains from one sample sequenced in a study of blood T cells in healthy people across ages. With a J-beta primer mix and a sample-barcoded 5' primer, a second PCR ran about 6 to 11 cycles. TCRdb re-called the 5' RACE reads with MiXCR, one entry per CDR3 protein. Of roughly 680,000 distinct CDR3 sequences detected, about 21% appear once; the ten largest clones hold around 3.4%. The specimen sequenced was blood. These receptors were obtained from an older man in good health.

This clonotype was detected a few times. One end of the junction is discordant with germline, which a read error may explain. J is TRBJ2-4 and V is TRBV5-1, with TRBD2 matching 7 bases. Germline V gives CDR1 SGHRS, CDR2 YFSETQ. The length of the CDR3 is 14 residues. CDR3 region: CASSSTAGENVQYF. DNA of the CDR3: TGCGCCAGCAGCTCCACTGCGGGGGAAAACGTTCAGTACTTC. Together with reference TRBV5-1 and TRBJ2-4, the CDR3 gives the full variable domain: KAGVTQTPRYLIKTRGQQVTLSCSPISGHRSVSWYQQTPGQGLQFLFEYFSETQRNKGNFPGRFSGRQFSNSRSEMNVSTLELGDSALYLCASSSTAGENVQYFGAGTRLSVL.

This clonotype was seen only a few times. The V gene is TRBV28, the J gene TRBJ2-7, with TRBD2 matching over 13 bases. From germline, CDR1 is MDHEN and CDR2 SYDVKM. With V trimmed by 5 bases and J by 2 bases, 6 bases remained unmatched. This CDR3 spans 16 amino acids. The CDR3 DNA reads as TGTGCCAGCAGTCGACAAGGACTAGCGGGGGCCTACGAGCAGTACTTC. The encoded protein is CASSRQGLAGAYEQYF.

CDR3 DNA: TGCAGCGTTGAAGATCAGTGGGGCGGGACATCCTACAATGAGCAGTTCTTC. Protein sequence: CSVEDQWGGTSYNEQFF. This chain uses TRBV29-1 with TRBJ2-1, with D perhaps matching TRBD1 or TRBD2 (6 bases each). The length of the CDR3 is 17 residues. V lost 0 bases, J lost 1 base, and 16 bases lay in between. Germline V gene sequence: CDR1 SQVTM, CDR2 ANQGSEA.

The chain has TRBV6-5 and TRBJ2-3, with unresolved D. Deletions cut 0 bases from V and 3 bases from J, with 7 bases between. CDR3 length: 14 residues. In germline, CDR1 is MNHEY, CDR2 SVGAGI. CDR3 protein: CASSYSKGTDTQYF. The CDR3 bases are TGTGCCAGCAGTTACTCCAAGGGAACAGATACGCAGTATTTT.

The chain recombines TRBV20-1 with TRBJ2-7; TRBD2 matches at 8 bases. Germline assignment: CDR1 DFQATT and CDR2 SNEGSKA (reference sequence). This CDR3 has 15 amino acids. Unmatched junction bases numbered 7, after V lost 3 bases and J lost 0 bases. This CDR3 reads CSASITSGYSYEQYF. The CDR3 DNA sequence: TGCAGTGCTAGTATAACTAGCGGTTACTCCTACGAGCAGTACTTC.

This clonotype was detected a few times. The rearrangement joins TRBV15 to TRBJ2-5; D ambiguous. The J call is doubtful: the DNA matches TRBJ2-1 better. Germline CDR1 is LNHNV and CDR2 is YYDKDF (reference sequence). The CDR3 has 16 amino acids. The CDR3 sequence: CATSRLWGAGDNEQFF. CDR3 nucleotides: TGTGCCACCAGCAGACTGTGGGGTGCAGGAGACAATGAGCAGTTCTTC.

On this clonotype itself: This may arise from a read error, as a much more abundant clone is one base away. J is TRBJ2-2 and V is TRBV11-3; D not resolved. CDR1 is SGHNT, CDR2 YENEEA, per germline. The CDR3 consists of 13 residues. V dropped 3 bases and J dropped 3 bases, with 5 bases sitting between them. The CDR3, as DNA: TGTGCCAGCAGCTTCGAGGACACCGGGGAGCTGTTTTTT. Protein product: CASSFEDTGELFF.

This clonotype was detected many times. The CDR3 spells CSVIADREKLFF. The CDR3 region has the DNA TGCAGCGTCATAGCCGACCGAGAAAAACTGTTTTTT. The chain links TRBV29-1 to TRBJ1-4; D ambiguous. There are 12 residues in the CDR3. V was pared by 6 bases and J by 8 bases, with 13 bases between. Germline V lookup: CDR1 SQVTM, CDR2 ANQGSEA.